The rows below give T cell receptor beta chains drawn from one sample of a study of chemoradiotherapy in HPV16-positive cancers. Here immunoSEQ multiplex PCR was the method, and the copy in TCRdb shows in-frame clones only, minus some. The data contain roughly 6,900 clones, more than 60% of them singletons. Specimen collection occurred from a patient who underwent chemoradiotherapy. The receptors here all came from a human donor with HPV-associated anogenital cancer. Each CDR3 is given with its conserved first and last residue. The order of the fields is clone size, D gene, J gene, CDR3 length, V gene, CDR3 protein, CDR3 DNA. A D gene is named only where the DNA matches it firmly. Size tells how often a clone was seen (once, few, many) or the class of an expanded clone, and some rows leave it out.

clone_size: -
d_call: -
j_call: TRBJ1-5
cdr3_length: 16
v_call: TRBV10-3
cdr3_aa: CAISESRQVESQPQHF
cdr3_nt: TGTGCCATCAGTGAGTCGAGACAGGTAGAGAGTCAGCCCCAGCATTTT

clone_size: -
d_call: TRBD1
j_call: TRBJ1-2
cdr3_length: 16
v_call: TRBV18
cdr3_aa: CASSLTGTGDGYGYTF
cdr3_nt: TGTGCCAGCTCACTAACTGGGACAGGGGACGGGTATGGCTACACCTTC

clone_size: -
d_call: -
j_call: TRBJ2-7
cdr3_length: 13
v_call: TRBV7-6
cdr3_aa: CASSFKRRDEQYF
cdr3_nt: TGTGCCAGCAGCTTTAAACGCAGGGACGAGCAGTACTTC

clone_size: -
d_call: -
j_call: TRBJ1-4
cdr3_length: 14
v_call: TRBV16
cdr3_aa: CASSQSRSGEKLFF
cdr3_nt: TGTGCCAGCAGCCAATCTCGATCGGGCGAAAAACTGTTTTTT

clone_size: -
d_call: TRBD2
j_call: TRBJ2-3
cdr3_length: 16
v_call: TRBV9
cdr3_aa: CASSVATGGGTDTQYF
cdr3_nt: TGTGCCAGCAGCGTAGCTACGGGGGGGGGCACAGATACGCAGTATTTT

clone_size: -
d_call: -
j_call: TRBJ2-7
cdr3_length: 14
v_call: TRBV30
cdr3_aa: CAWSPRRGHYEQYF
cdr3_nt: TGTGCCTGGAGCCCGCGGAGAGGACACTACGAGCAGTACTTC

clone_size: -
d_call: TRBD2
j_call: TRBJ2-7
cdr3_length: 14
v_call: TRBV28
cdr3_aa: CASSFPGRGYEQYF
cdr3_nt: TGTGCCAGCAGTTTCCCGGGGAGGGGATACGAGCAGTACTTC

clone_size: -
d_call: TRBD1
j_call: TRBJ2-5
cdr3_length: 14
v_call: TRBV30
cdr3_aa: CAWSFRGRQETQYF
cdr3_nt: TGTGCCTGGAGTTTCAGGGGGCGTCAAGAGACCCAGTACTTC

clone_size: -
d_call: TRBD1
j_call: TRBJ1-6
cdr3_length: 16
v_call: TRBV28
cdr3_aa: CASSGTDSGYNSPLHF
cdr3_nt: TGTGCCAGCAGTGGGACAGACTCGGGGTATAATTCACCCCTCCACTTT

clone_size: -
d_call: -
j_call: TRBJ1-2
cdr3_length: 13
v_call: TRBV4-2
cdr3_aa: CASSLGGVYGYTF
cdr3_nt: TGTGCCAGCAGCCTCGGGGGAGTTTATGGCTACACCTTC

clone_size: -
d_call: TRBD1
j_call: TRBJ2-1
cdr3_length: 15
v_call: TRBV5-1
cdr3_aa: CASGVRQGAHNEQFF
cdr3_nt: TGCGCCAGCGGGGTACGGCAGGGGGCACACAATGAGCAGTTCTTC

clone_size: -
d_call: TRBD1
j_call: TRBJ1-2
cdr3_length: 11
v_call: TRBV4-1
cdr3_aa: CATGQGTSYTF
cdr3_nt: TGCGCCACGGGACAGGGGACAAGCTACACCTTC

clone_size: -
d_call: -
j_call: TRBJ2-5
cdr3_length: 12
v_call: TRBV2
cdr3_aa: CASSELRETQYF
cdr3_nt: TGTGCCAGCAGTGAATTAAGAGAGACCCAGTACTTC

clone_size: -
d_call: -
j_call: TRBJ1-1
cdr3_length: 12
v_call: TRBV29-1
cdr3_aa: CSVSIQGDEAFF
cdr3_nt: TGCAGCGTCTCAATACAGGGCGATGAAGCTTTCTTT

clone_size: -
d_call: TRBD1
j_call: TRBJ1-6
cdr3_length: 18
v_call: TRBV28
cdr3_aa: CASSLLDRGRSYNSPLHF
cdr3_nt: TGTGCCAGCAGTTTATTAGACAGGGGTCGCTCCTATAATTCACCCCTCCACTTT

clone_size: -
d_call: -
j_call: TRBJ1-4
cdr3_length: 15
v_call: TRBV2
cdr3_aa: CASSTTPATRQKLFF
cdr3_nt: TGTGCCAGCAGTACCACCCCAGCCACACGGCAAAAACTGTTTTTT

clone_size: -
d_call: TRBD1
j_call: TRBJ2-2
cdr3_length: 17
v_call: TRBV19
cdr3_aa: CASSTKAGGLNTGELFF
cdr3_nt: TGTGCCAGTAGTACGAAGGCAGGGGGCTTGAACACCGGGGAGCTGTTTTTT

clone_size: -
d_call: -
j_call: TRBJ1-5
cdr3_length: 16
v_call: TRBV30
cdr3_aa: CAWRAPGAGWDQPQHF
cdr3_nt: TGTGCCTGGAGGGCCCCGGGAGCCGGATGGGATCAGCCCCAGCATTTT

clone_size: -
d_call: TRBD1
j_call: TRBJ2-3
cdr3_length: 16
v_call: TRBV9
cdr3_aa: CASSYRTGGASDTQYF
cdr3_nt: TGTGCCAGCAGCTACAGGACAGGGGGCGCATCAGATACGCAGTATTTT

clone_size: once
d_call: TRBD2
j_call: TRBJ2-1
cdr3_length: 16
v_call: TRBV5-1
cdr3_aa: CASSLRGADSGVEQFF
cdr3_nt: TGCGCCAGCAGCTTGCGCGGGGCCGATAGCGGGGTGGAGCAGTTCTTC

clone_size: -
d_call: -
j_call: TRBJ1-6
cdr3_length: 13
v_call: TRBV6-1
cdr3_aa: CASSEGDNSPLHF
cdr3_nt: TGTGCCAGCAGTGAAGGGGACAATTCACCCCTCCACTTT

clone_size: -
d_call: TRBD1
j_call: TRBJ1-1
cdr3_length: 16
v_call: TRBV5-1
cdr3_aa: CASNLSPDRGNTEAFF
cdr3_nt: TGCGCCAGCAATCTTAGTCCGGACAGGGGGAACACTGAAGCTTTCTTT

clone_size: -
d_call: -
j_call: TRBJ2-2
cdr3_length: 14
v_call: TRBV6-5
cdr3_aa: CASRPRDDAGELFF
cdr3_nt: TGTGCCAGCAGGCCCCGGGACGACGCCGGGGAGCTGTTTTTT

clone_size: -
d_call: TRBD1
j_call: TRBJ1-2
cdr3_length: 13
v_call: TRBV5-1
cdr3_aa: CASSWDSLYGYTF
cdr3_nt: TGCGCCAGCAGTTGGGACAGCCTCTATGGCTACACCTTC

clone_size: -
d_call: -
j_call: TRBJ1-2
cdr3_length: 13
v_call: TRBV18
cdr3_aa: CASSPLITREKAF
cdr3_nt: TGTGCCAGCTCACCATTGATAACCAGGGAAAAGGCCTTC

clone_size: -
d_call: TRBD1
j_call: TRBJ1-2
cdr3_length: 13
v_call: TRBV2
cdr3_aa: CASTLDRNYGYTF
cdr3_nt: TGTGCCAGCACTCTGGACAGGAACTATGGCTACACCTTC

clone_size: -
d_call: TRBD1
j_call: TRBJ1-1
cdr3_length: 14
v_call: TRBV12-5
cdr3_aa: CASGPGGMNTEAFF
cdr3_nt: TGTGCTAGTGGTCCAGGGGGGATGAACACTGAAGCTTTCTTT

clone_size: -
d_call: -
j_call: TRBJ1-3
cdr3_length: 13
v_call: TRBV11-2
cdr3_aa: CASSLDGRNTIYF
cdr3_nt: TGTGCCAGCAGCTTAGACGGCCGGAACACCATATATTTT

clone_size: -
d_call: TRBD1
j_call: TRBJ1-2
cdr3_length: 15
v_call: TRBV6-1
cdr3_aa: CASSAEGTGGFGYTF
cdr3_nt: TGTGCCAGCAGTGCGGAGGGGACAGGGGGCTTTGGCTACACCTTC

clone_size: -
d_call: -
j_call: TRBJ2-3
cdr3_length: 16
v_call: TRBV5-4
cdr3_aa: CASSPRSTLSTDTQYF
cdr3_nt: TGTGCCAGCAGCCCTAGGAGTACCCTTAGCACAGATACGCAGTATTTT

clone_size: few
d_call: -
j_call: TRBJ1-2
cdr3_length: 18
v_call: TRBV4-2
cdr3_aa: CASSPSGAEDAVINGYTF
cdr3_nt: TGTGCCAGCAGCCCCTCGGGCGCAGAGGACGCAGTTATCAATGGCTACACCTTC

clone_size: -
d_call: -
j_call: TRBJ1-1
cdr3_length: 13
v_call: TRBV30
cdr3_aa: CAWDFGGGTEAFF
cdr3_nt: TGTGCCTGGGATTTTGGGGGGGGCACTGAAGCTTTCTTT

clone_size: -
d_call: -
j_call: TRBJ2-7
cdr3_length: 13
v_call: TRBV5-6
cdr3_aa: CASSTGDFYEQYF
cdr3_nt: TGTGCCAGCAGCACCGGGGATTTTTACGAGCAGTACTTC

clone_size: -
d_call: TRBD1
j_call: TRBJ2-7
cdr3_length: 15
v_call: TRBV7-8
cdr3_aa: CASSPTDRGQYEQYF
cdr3_nt: TGTGCCAGCAGCCCCACCGACAGGGGGCAGTACGAGCAGTACTTC

clone_size: -
d_call: -
j_call: TRBJ1-4
cdr3_length: 16
v_call: TRBV12-2
cdr3_aa: CASRPTPGTVNEKLFF
cdr3_nt: TGTGCAAGTCGCCCCACCCCCGGCACGGTTAATGAAAAACTGTTTTTT

clone_size: -
d_call: -
j_call: TRBJ1-1
cdr3_length: 13
v_call: TRBV7-9
cdr3_aa: CASSRGSSTEAFF
cdr3_nt: TGTGCCAGCAGCCGGGGAAGTAGCACTGAAGCTTTCTTT

clone_size: -
d_call: -
j_call: TRBJ1-5
cdr3_length: 15
v_call: TRBV7-2
cdr3_aa: CASSLGGRDNQPQHF
cdr3_nt: TGTGCCAGCAGCTTAGGTGGGAGGGATAATCAGCCCCAGCATTTT

clone_size: -
d_call: -
j_call: TRBJ1-1
cdr3_length: 13
v_call: TRBV7-8
cdr3_aa: CASSLKGYTEAFF
cdr3_nt: TGTGCCAGCAGCTTAAAGGGGTACACTGAAGCTTTCTTT

clone_size: -
d_call: -
j_call: TRBJ1-5
cdr3_length: 14
v_call: TRBV5-1
cdr3_aa: CASSMGPSNQPQHF
cdr3_nt: TGCGCCAGCAGCATGGGACCTAGCAATCAGCCCCAGCATTTT

clone_size: -
d_call: TRBD2
j_call: TRBJ2-1
cdr3_length: 13
v_call: TRBV6-4
cdr3_aa: CASSASGYNEQFF
cdr3_nt: TGTGCCAGCAGTGCTAGCGGCTACAATGAGCAGTTCTTC

clone_size: -
d_call: -
j_call: TRBJ1-3
cdr3_length: 13
v_call: TRBV30
cdr3_aa: CAWSTGAGNTIYF
cdr3_nt: TGTGCCTGGAGTACGGGGGCCGGAAACACCATATATTTT

clone_size: -
d_call: TRBD1
j_call: TRBJ2-3
cdr3_length: 15
v_call: TRBV5-4
cdr3_aa: CASSSDRGRTDTQYF
cdr3_nt: TGTGCCAGCAGCTCCGACAGGGGGCGGACAGATACGCAGTATTTT

clone_size: -
d_call: -
j_call: TRBJ2-3
cdr3_length: 12
v_call: TRBV7-9
cdr3_aa: CASSLTAGTQYF
cdr3_nt: TGTGCCAGCAGCTTGACAGCGGGTACGCAGTATTTT

clone_size: -
d_call: -
j_call: TRBJ1-6
cdr3_length: 14
v_call: TRBV19
cdr3_aa: CASSREGNNSPLHF
cdr3_nt: TGTGCCAGTAGTAGAGAAGGGAACAATTCACCCCTCCACTTT

clone_size: -
d_call: TRBD1
j_call: TRBJ2-1
cdr3_length: 15
v_call: TRBV7-7
cdr3_aa: CASSTDRGPGNEQFF
cdr3_nt: TGTGCTAGCAGCACCGACAGGGGGCCGGGAAATGAGCAGTTCTTC

clone_size: -
d_call: -
j_call: TRBJ2-3
cdr3_length: 12
v_call: TRBV5-8
cdr3_aa: CASDVMGNTQYF
cdr3_nt: TGTGCCAGCGACGTCATGGGGAATACGCAGTATTTT

clone_size: -
d_call: -
j_call: TRBJ2-7
cdr3_length: 13
v_call: TRBV5-1
cdr3_aa: CASGGGGPGEQYF
cdr3_nt: TGCGCCAGCGGTGGCGGGGGCCCGGGGGAGCAGTACTTC

clone_size: -
d_call: TRBD1
j_call: TRBJ2-1
cdr3_length: 14
v_call: TRBV29-1
cdr3_aa: CSVEPGQGAGEQFF
cdr3_nt: TGCAGCGTTGAACCGGGACAGGGGGCCGGTGAGCAGTTCTTC

clone_size: -
d_call: -
j_call: TRBJ2-5
cdr3_length: 12
v_call: TRBV28
cdr3_aa: CARPESEETQYF
cdr3_nt: TGTGCCAGGCCCGAATCAGAAGAGACCCAGTACTTC

clone_size: few
d_call: -
j_call: TRBJ1-5
cdr3_length: 13
v_call: TRBV7-9
cdr3_aa: CASSFGGNQPQHF
cdr3_nt: TGTGCCAGCTCCTTCGGGGGGAATCAGCCCCAGCATTTT

clone_size: -
d_call: -
j_call: TRBJ1-1
cdr3_length: 12
v_call: TRBV11-2
cdr3_aa: CASSPGEAEAFF
cdr3_nt: TGTGCCAGCAGCCCCGGGGAGGCTGAAGCTTTCTTT

clone_size: few
d_call: TRBD1
j_call: TRBJ2-1
cdr3_length: 15
v_call: TRBV4-2
cdr3_aa: CASSQDPGGRDEQFF
cdr3_nt: TGTGCCAGCAGCCAAGACCCAGGGGGCAGAGATGAGCAGTTCTTC

clone_size: -
d_call: -
j_call: TRBJ2-6
cdr3_length: 15
v_call: TRBV19
cdr3_aa: CASREGGTGANVLTF
cdr3_nt: TGTGCCAGTCGCGAGGGGGGCACTGGGGCCAACGTCCTGACTTTC

clone_size: -
d_call: -
j_call: TRBJ2-3
cdr3_length: 15
v_call: TRBV7-3
cdr3_aa: CASSPLGESTDTQYF
cdr3_nt: TGTGCCAGCAGCCCCCTCGGGGAGAGCACAGATACGCAGTATTTT